A single TCR beta chain is shown here with its context. The repertoire was sequenced with immunoSEQ multiplex PCR; TCRdb's copy has only in-frame clones and lacks some. This sample carries around 130,000 clones, about 92% of them seen once, and the ten largest clones take more than 1.5%. The data belong to a study of control samples from healthy donors and cancer patients. The CDR3 length is 15 residues. The V end was cut by 6 bases, the J end by 0 bases, with 12 bases between. From germline, CDR1 is MNHEY and CDR2 SVGAGI. The J gene is TRBJ1-3, the V gene TRBV6-5, with D hard to call. Sequencing was performed on PBMCs. The receptor's source is a man aged 45 to 65 with head and neck cancer. The CDR3 region is CASSRSGVSGNTIYF. CDR3 coding DNA: TGTGCCAGCAGCCGAAGCGGGGTCTCTGGAAACACCATATATTTT.